This TCR beta chain was sequenced in a study of T cell repertoires in cytomegalovirus infection. Regarding the study as a whole: Carriers of CMV plus the relevant HLA were identified by cumulative public TCR beta family frequency.

Trimming pared 0 bases from V and 5 bases from J, leaving 13 bases between. Germline CDR1 is SGHTA and CDR2 is FQGTGA. The CDR3 length is 15 residues. This clonotype was observed a handful of times. Its cognate antigen is unknown. In TCRdb, the reads were re-called with MiXCR into one record per CDR3 protein. Of hundreds of thousands of distinct CDR3 sequences listed, 25% to 30% are singletons. The chain carries TRBV7-3 and TRBJ1-1; no reliable D call. The TCR was taken from a human donor in good health (CMV status not recorded). Some clones in this sample may be carry-over from other donors' samples. This specimen was cultured PBMCs, taken from culture after CMV antigen stimulation. This chain's CDR3 is CASSLTNSQVTEAFF. The CDR3 DNA follows: TGTGCCAGCAGCTTAACGAATTCTCAGGTTACTGAAGCTTTCTTT.